Listed below are T cell receptor beta chains from one sample, sequenced in a study of shared clonotypes between healthy human individuals. Data came from immunoSEQ multiplex PCR; TCRdb stores just in-frame clones and leaves some out. The sample shows some 360,000 clones, 70% to 75% of them seen only once. The specimen was memory CD4+ T cells sorted from blood. The receptors stem from a man aged 30 to 39 in good health. Each CDR3 is given with its conserved first and last residue. Each record gives: D gene, J gene, clone size, V gene, CDR3 DNA, CDR3 protein. A D gene is named only where the DNA matches it firmly. Clone size, where shown, is once, few, many, or a class for clones that have expanded.

NA | TRBJ2-2 | NA | TRBV5-1 | TGCGCCACCACGGGAGACGGGGAGCTGTTTTTT | CATTGDGELFF
NA | TRBJ1-1 | NA | TRBV4-3 | TGCGCCAGCAGCCAACGGGCCACAGAGAACACTGAAGCTTTCTTT | CASSQRATENTEAFF
TRBD2 | TRBJ2-3 | NA | TRBV6-4 | TGTGCCAGCGGGCGGGAGAGCACAGATACGCAGTATTTT | CASGRESTDTQYF
NA | TRBJ2-6 | NA | TRBV7-3 | TGTGCCAGCAGCTTACAGCCCCCGGCGGCTAGCTCTGGGGCCAACGTCCTGACTTTC | CASSLQPPAASSGANVLTF
TRBD2 | TRBJ2-3 | NA | TRBV18 | TGTGCCAGCTCACCACCGAGCGGGGGCGGCACAGATACGCAGTATTTT | CASSPPSGGGTDTQYF
NA | TRBJ2-5 | many | TRBV7-9 | TGTGCCAGCAGCTTAGACGGGAGAGGTTTTGTGACCCAGTACTTC | CASSLDGRGFVTQYF
TRBD2 | TRBJ2-1 | few | TRBV5-1 | TGCGCCAGCAGCTTGAATAGCGGGAGAGAGCAGTTCTTC | CASSLNSGREQFF
NA | TRBJ1-4 | NA | TRBV2 | TGTGCCAGCAGTATCCAGGGGAAGGGGAATGAAAAACTGTTTTTT | CASSIQGKGNEKLFF
TRBD2 | TRBJ2-7 | NA | TRBV7-8 | TGTGCTACTTGGACTAGCGGGAGCTACGAGCAGTACTTC | CATWTSGSYEQYF
NA | TRBJ2-2 | NA | TRBV5-4 | TGTGCCACCCATTCCCAGGCCTCGAACACCGGGGAGCTGTTTTTT | CATHSQASNTGELFF
TRBD1 | TRBJ2-1 | NA | TRBV18 | TGTGCCAGCTCACCTTTAGGAGCGGCAGGGGGCTACAATGAGCAGTTCTTC | CASSPLGAAGGYNEQFF
NA | TRBJ2-1 | NA | TRBV2 | TGTGCCAGCAAACTACTAGCTCCTGATATCAATGAGCAGTTCTTC | CASKLLAPDINEQFF
NA | TRBJ2-5 | NA | TRBV12-5 | TGTGCTAGTGGCCAACCTACGGGGTATGAGGAGACCCAGTACTTC | CASGQPTGYEETQYF
NA | TRBJ2-5 | once | TRBV7-8 | TGTGCCAGCAGCCCGCGGGGATACCAAGAGACCCAGTACTTC | CASSPRGYQETQYF
NA | TRBJ2-2 | NA | TRBV7-9 | TGTGCCAGCAGCTTCGGGCAGTCGAACACCGGGGAGCTGTTTTTT | CASSFGQSNTGELFF
NA | TRBJ2-7 | NA | TRBV5-4 | TGTGCCAGCAGCTCGCAAGGACGGAGTGGGGAGCAGTACTTC | CASSSQGRSGEQYF
TRBD1 | TRBJ1-3 | NA | TRBV19 | TGTGCCAGTAGTCCCCTCACCGGGACAGGGACTGGAAACACCATATATTTT | CASSPLTGTGTGNTIYF
TRBD1 | TRBJ2-3 | NA | TRBV19 | TGTGCCAGTAGTACGGACAGGCGAGATACGCAGTATTTT | CASSTDRRDTQYF
NA | TRBJ1-5 | NA | TRBV10-2 | TGCGCCAGCAGTCCAAGGTTAGGCAATCAGCCCCAGCATTTT | CASSPRLGNQPQHF
NA | TRBJ2-1 | few | TRBV5-4 | TGTGCCAGCCGAATTGGGGCCGCCAGGGGTGGTGAGCAGTTCTTC | CASRIGAARGGEQFF
NA | TRBJ2-7 | NA | TRBV18 | TGTGCCAGCTCCCTTGACAGATCTGGTGAGCAGTACTTC | CASSLDRSGEQYF
NA | TRBJ2-5 | few | TRBV5-1 | TGCGCCAGCAGCTTGGTGTCCGTGAGCCTGGGGATCCAAGAGACCCAGTACTTC | CASSLVSVSLGIQETQYF
TRBD2 | TRBJ2-7 | NA | TRBV27 | TGTGCCAGCATGGGGCTAGCGGGTATCGAGCAGTACTTC | CASMGLAGIEQYF
NA | TRBJ2-1 | NA | TRBV4-1 | TGCGCCAGCAGCCAAGACTCCACTCTACAATCCTACAATGAGCAGTTCTTC | CASSQDSTLQSYNEQFF
NA | TRBJ1-2 | NA | TRBV2 | TGTGCCAGCATCACTGACCGGGGCTATGGCTACACCTTC | CASITDRGYGYTF
TRBD2 | TRBJ2-7 | NA | TRBV10-1 | TGCGCCAGCAGCGGGACTAGCGGGAGGCCCCCCTACGAGCAGTACTTC | CASSGTSGRPPYEQYF
NA | TRBJ1-2 | NA | TRBV2 | TGTGCCAGCAGTGAAGCGAGTGGGGTGCTCTATGGCTACACCTTC | CASSEASGVLYGYTF
TRBD1 | TRBJ2-7 | NA | TRBV5-6 | TGTGCCAGCAGCTGGACAGGTACCTACGAGCAGTACTTC | CASSWTGTYEQYF
NA | TRBJ2-5 | NA | TRBV7-8 | TGTGCCAGCAGCTTAAGTTCTTTGGGCGGAGAGACCCAGTACTTC | CASSLSSLGGETQYF
NA | TRBJ1-5 | NA | TRBV27 | TGTGCCAGCAGTTTCGACAATCAGCCCCAGCATTTT | CASSFDNQPQHF
NA | TRBJ1-2 | NA | TRBV30 | TGTGCCTGGAGTGCCCCGGCAACGGATGGCTACACCTTC | CAWSAPATDGYTF
NA | TRBJ2-5 | NA | TRBV11-2 | TGTGCCAGCAGCCCTCGGGCAGGGGTGTACCAAGAGACCCAGTACTTC | CASSPRAGVYQETQYF
TRBD2 | TRBJ2-7 | NA | TRBV29-1 | TGCAGCGCCCTGACTAGCGGGACTGCCTACGAGCAGTACTTC | CSALTSGTAYEQYF
TRBD1 | TRBJ2-2 | NA | TRBV5-1 | TGCGCCAGCAGCCTCGGACAGGTCACCGGGGAGCTGTTTTTT | CASSLGQVTGELFF
TRBD2 | TRBJ2-7 | NA | TRBV28 | TGTGCCAGCAGTATGGGCGGGAGTACGAACGAGCAGTACTTC | CASSMGGSTNEQYF
NA | TRBJ1-2 | NA | TRBV7-9 | TGTGCCAGCAGCTTTTACAGGGTGACGTATGGCTACACCTTC | CASSFYRVTYGYTF
NA | TRBJ2-7 | NA | TRBV15 | TGTGCCACCAGCAGAGATCCGGGTTACGAGCAGTACTTC | CATSRDPGYEQYF
TRBD2 | TRBJ2-3 | NA | TRBV5-1 | TGCGCCAGCAGCTTGTTCTTAGCGGGAGGTGGAGATACGCAGTATTTT | CASSLFLAGGGDTQYF
TRBD2 | TRBJ2-1 | few | TRBV2 | TGTGCCAGCTCAGCGGGAGTCCCTTACAATGAGCAGTTCTTC | CASSAGVPYNEQFF
NA | TRBJ2-2 | NA | TRBV7-9 | TGTGCCAGCAGCTTGGGGGCTGGGAACACCGGGGAGCTGTTTTTT | CASSLGAGNTGELFF
NA | TRBJ1-1 | NA | TRBV29-1 | TGCAGCGCTAAACTGCCTGAAGCTTTCTTT | CSAKLPEAFF
TRBD2 | TRBJ2-2 | NA | TRBV5-4 | TGTGCCAGCAGCTTAAAAAGGTCTAGCGGGAGTTTCCCCGGGGAGCTGTTTTTT | CASSLKRSSGSFPGELFF
NA | TRBJ2-7 | NA | TRBV5-1 | TGCGCCAGCAGCTTACACCTAGGGAAGGCGCAGGAGCAGTACTTC | CASSLHLGKAQEQYF
NA | TRBJ2-3 | NA | TRBV29-1 | TGCAGCGTTGTCGGGGGCACAGATACGCAGTATTTT | CSVVGGTDTQYF
TRBD2 | TRBJ2-1 | NA | TRBV7-6 | TGTGCCAGCAGCTTGGGACTAGCGGGAGGGGACTACAATGAGCAGTTCTTC | CASSLGLAGGDYNEQFF
NA | TRBJ2-1 | NA | TRBV11-3 | TGTGCCAGCAGTTTGGACAGCGATGAGCAGTTCTTC | CASSLDSDEQFF
NA | TRBJ1-3 | NA | TRBV13 | TGTGCCAGCAGCTCCTCCGGACCCTTCCAGGGAAACACCATATATTTT | CASSSSGPFQGNTIYF
NA | TRBJ1-4 | few | TRBV2 | TGTGCCAGCACTAAACAGGGTTTCGAGAATGAAAAACTGTTTTTT | CASTKQGFENEKLFF
TRBD2 | TRBJ2-5 | NA | TRBV5-6 | TGTGCCAGCAGCCCGTTGGGGGATTTAGCGGGAGGCGTTCAAGAGACCCAGTACTTC | CASSPLGDLAGGVQETQYF
NA | TRBJ1-4 | NA | TRBV7-9 | TGTGCCAGCAGCTTTAGGGACCCTCGTGAAAAACTGTTTTTT | CASSFRDPREKLFF
NA | TRBJ2-7 | NA | TRBV7-9 | TGTGCCAGCAGCCCCAACTCACTAGGAAATTCGGGCGAGCAGTACTTC | CASSPNSLGNSGEQYF
NA | TRBJ2-7 | NA | TRBV7-9 | TGTGCCAGCAGCTTAGGGGGCCAGCGCGCCTCCTACGAGCAGTACTTC | CASSLGGQRASYEQYF
NA | TRBJ1-1 | NA | TRBV5-4 | TGTGCCAGCAGCCTGCCCGGGACGGAGAACACTGAAGCTTTCTTT | CASSLPGTENTEAFF
NA | TRBJ2-7 | NA | TRBV4-3 | TGCGCCAGCAGCCAAGGAGGTGTTTCCTACGAGCAGTACTTC | CASSQGGVSYEQYF
NA | TRBJ1-1 | NA | TRBV5-6 | TGTGCCAGCAGCTTGGCGGCAGTGAGTGAAGCTTTCTTT | CASSLAAVSEAFF
TRBD2 | TRBJ2-1 | NA | TRBV4-1 | TGCGCCAGCAGCCAAGCGCTAGCGGGAGACCTCTACAATGAGCAGTTCTTC | CASSQALAGDLYNEQFF
NA | TRBJ1-2 | NA | TRBV18 | TGTGCCAGCTCACCACCTTCTACAGGCAACTATGGCTACACCTTC | CASSPPSTGNYGYTF
TRBD2 | TRBJ2-7 | NA | TRBV5-1 | TGCGCCAGCAGCTTGGCGGGACTAGCGGGAGAATACGAGCAGTACTTC | CASSLAGLAGEYEQYF
NA | TRBJ1-1 | NA | TRBV27 | TGTGCCAGCAGTTCCGCGGGGGTGAACACTGAAGCTTTCTTT | CASSSAGVNTEAFF